This TCR beta chain was retrieved from a study of blood T cell repertoires in COVID-19. The CDR3 length is 15 residues. Trimming took 1 base from V and 4 from J; bases not matched to a gene: 5. Germline CDR1 and CDR2: SEHNR and FQNEAQ (reference sequence). Method: immunoSEQ multiplex PCR; TCRdb's copy keeps in-frame clones and lacks some. The table shows tens of thousands of clones, with roughly four fifths occurring only once. Sequencing was carried out using peripheral blood. The chain recombines TRBV7-9 with TRBJ1-2; TRBD1 matches at 8 bases. This sequence originates from a human donor in a cohort sampled during active COVID-19. CDR3 sequence: CASSLDRGNGYGYTF. CDR3 nucleotide sequence: TGTGCCAGCAGCTTAGACAGGGGGAACGGCTATGGCTACACCTTC.